A selection of T cell receptor beta chains follows, all from one sample in a study of shared clonotypes between healthy human individuals. The data were produced by immunoSEQ multiplex PCR, yet TCRdb's version contains in-frame clones alone and is incomplete. Of roughly 700,000 clones in the sample, less than 85% were seen once. What was sequenced was memory CD4+ T cells sorted from blood. All receptors derive from a woman in her twenties or thirties in good health. The CDR3 runs from the conserved cysteine through the conserved F or W. D genes are given only for firm matches.

j_call	v_call	d_call	cdr3_length	cdr3_nt	cdr3_aa
TRBJ2-3	TRBV7-3	NA	15	TGTGCCAGCAGCTTTAGCGGAACCTTTCGGGATACGCAGTATTTT	CASSFSGTFRDTQYF
TRBJ2-5	TRBV7-9	NA	14	TGTGCCAGCATACCCCGGGACAACCAAGAGACCCAGTACTTC	CASIPRDNQETQYF
TRBJ1-5	TRBV4-1	TRBD1	18	TGCGCCAGCAGCCAAGCCGGGACAGGGGGATGGGACAATCAGCCCCAGCATTTT	CASSQAGTGGWDNQPQHF
TRBJ1-5	TRBV19	NA	16	TGTGCCAGTAGCCGACCTTTGGGGGGGAGCAATCAGCCCCAGCATTTT	CASSRPLGGSNQPQHF
TRBJ1-5	TRBV28	NA	13	TGTGCCAGCAGTTTAAGTAGGCTTCAGCCCCAGCATTTT	CASSLSRLQPQHF
TRBJ2-7	TRBV9	NA	13	TGTGCCAGCAGCGTAGAGTTGTTCAGCGAGCAGTACTTC	CASSVELFSEQYF
TRBJ2-2	TRBV19	TRBD1	14	TGTGCCAGTAGTCAGGACAGGGGTGGCGGGGAGCTGTTTTTT	CASSQDRGGGELFF
TRBJ1-4	TRBV5-8	NA	12	TGTGCCAGCAGCGAGACAGGTTTACAACTGTTTTTT	CASSETGLQLFF
TRBJ2-6	TRBV13	NA	15	TGTGCCAGCAGCTCACGGGGATCCGGGGCCAACGTCCTGACTTTC	CASSSRGSGANVLTF
TRBJ2-1	TRBV7-2	TRBD2	15	TGTGCCAGCAGCTTAGATAGCGGGCTCTATGGTGAGCAGTTCTTC	CASSLDSGLYGEQFF